This T cell receptor beta chain appears in the sequencing data of a study of graft-versus-host responses after intestinal transplantation. As for the study in general: Recipients had multivisceral, liver-intestinal, or isolated intestinal transplants. Each patient got anti-thymocyte globulin induction, then tacrolimus and steroids for about 3 years.

Profiling relied on immunoSEQ multiplex PCR, and the TCRdb table lists in-frame clones only, not all of them. The sample has about 85,000 clones, around 80% seen once. The study's findings and limits: Recipient marrow contained GvH clones, some of which appeared first in ileum or blood. Patients who carried graft-donor T cell macrochimerism also had high graft-versus-host to host-versus-graft clonal ratios in their allografts.

This clone occurred once. Its specificity is unknown. Trimming left V 3 bases short and J 10 bases short, with 13 bases between. Germline CDR1 and CDR2: KGHSH and LQKENI. This CDR3 region has 14 residues. The TCR comes from a human donor who received an intestinal transplant. The specimen was unstimulated CD4+ T cells sorted from spleen or lymph node cells, collected before intestinal transplant. This chain joins TRBV18 and TRBJ1-6, with D unresolved. The CDR3: CASSPDSSSSPLHF. DNA for the CDR3: TGTGCCAGCTCACCGGACTCAAGTAGCTCACCCCTCCACTTT.